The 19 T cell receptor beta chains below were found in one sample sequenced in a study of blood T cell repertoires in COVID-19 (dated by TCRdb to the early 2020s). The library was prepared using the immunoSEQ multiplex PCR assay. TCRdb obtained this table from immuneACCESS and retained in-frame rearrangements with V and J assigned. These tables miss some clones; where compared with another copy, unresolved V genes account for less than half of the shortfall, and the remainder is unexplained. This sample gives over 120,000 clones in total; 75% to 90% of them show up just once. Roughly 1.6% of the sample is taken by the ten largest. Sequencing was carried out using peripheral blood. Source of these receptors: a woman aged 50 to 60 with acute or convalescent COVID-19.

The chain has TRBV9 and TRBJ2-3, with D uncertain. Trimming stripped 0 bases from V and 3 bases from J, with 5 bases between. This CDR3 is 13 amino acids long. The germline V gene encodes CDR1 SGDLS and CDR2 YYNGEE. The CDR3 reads CASSVVRTDTQYF. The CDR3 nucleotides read TGTGCCAGCAGCGTAGTCCGGACAGATACGCAGTATTTT. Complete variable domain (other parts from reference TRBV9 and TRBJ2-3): DSGVTQTPKHLITATGQRVTLRCSPRSGDLSVYWYQQSLDQGLQFLIQYYNGEERAKGNILERFSAQQFPDLHSELNLSSLELGDSALYFCASSVVRTDTQYFGPGTRLTVL.

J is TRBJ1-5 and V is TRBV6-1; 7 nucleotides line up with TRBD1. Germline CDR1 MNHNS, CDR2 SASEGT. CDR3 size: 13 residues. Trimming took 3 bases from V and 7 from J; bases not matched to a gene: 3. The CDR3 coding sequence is TGTGCCAGCAGTGAGACAGGGAGACAGCCCCAGCATTTT. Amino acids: CASSETGRQPQHF.

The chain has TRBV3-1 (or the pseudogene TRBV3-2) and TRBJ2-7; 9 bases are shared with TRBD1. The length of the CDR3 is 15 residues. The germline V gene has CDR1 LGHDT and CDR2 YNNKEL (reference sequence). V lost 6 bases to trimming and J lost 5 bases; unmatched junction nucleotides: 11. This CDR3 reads CASRESGTGFNEQYF. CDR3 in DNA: TGTGCCAGCAGAGAGTCCGGGACAGGGTTCAACGAGCAGTACTTC.

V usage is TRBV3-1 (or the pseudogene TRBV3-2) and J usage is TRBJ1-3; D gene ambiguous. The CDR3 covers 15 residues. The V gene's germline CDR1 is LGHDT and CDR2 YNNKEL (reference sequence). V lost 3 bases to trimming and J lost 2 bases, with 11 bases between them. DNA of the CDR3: TGTGCCAGCAGCCAGATGGGCAACACTGGAAACACCATATATTTT. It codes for CASSQMGNTGNTIYF.

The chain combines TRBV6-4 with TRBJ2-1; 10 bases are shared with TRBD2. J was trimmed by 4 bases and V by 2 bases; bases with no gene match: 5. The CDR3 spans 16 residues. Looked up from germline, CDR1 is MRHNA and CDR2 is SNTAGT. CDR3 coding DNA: TGTGCCAGCAGTGACGGAGAGCGGGGGGGTTACAATGAGCAGTTCTTC. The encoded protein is CASSDGERGGYNEQFF.

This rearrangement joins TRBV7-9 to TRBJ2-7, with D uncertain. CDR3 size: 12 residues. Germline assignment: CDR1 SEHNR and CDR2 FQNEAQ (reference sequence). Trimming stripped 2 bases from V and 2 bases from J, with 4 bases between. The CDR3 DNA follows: TGTGCCAGCAGCTTACTCGCCTACGAGCAGTACTTC. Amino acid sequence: CASSLLAYEQYF. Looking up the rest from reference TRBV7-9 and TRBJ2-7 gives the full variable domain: DTGVSQNPRHKITKRGQNVTFRCDPISEHNRLYWYRQTLGQGPEFLTYFQNEAQLEKSRLLSDRFSAERPKGSFSTLEIQRTEQGDSAMYLCASSLLAYEQYFGPGTRLTVT.

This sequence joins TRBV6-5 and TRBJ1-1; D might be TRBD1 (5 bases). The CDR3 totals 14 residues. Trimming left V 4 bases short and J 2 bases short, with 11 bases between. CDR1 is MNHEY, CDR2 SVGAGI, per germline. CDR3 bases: TGTGCCAGCAGTTTACAGGCGTATAACACTGAAGCTTTCTTT. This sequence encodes CASSLQAYNTEAFF.

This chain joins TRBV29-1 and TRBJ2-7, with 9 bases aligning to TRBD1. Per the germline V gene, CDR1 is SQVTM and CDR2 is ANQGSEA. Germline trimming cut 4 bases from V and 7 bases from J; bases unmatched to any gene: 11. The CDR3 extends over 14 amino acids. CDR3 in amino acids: CSVGGGTGWLEQYF. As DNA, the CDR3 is TGCAGCGTTGGTGGGGGGACAGGGTGGTTAGAGCAGTACTTC.

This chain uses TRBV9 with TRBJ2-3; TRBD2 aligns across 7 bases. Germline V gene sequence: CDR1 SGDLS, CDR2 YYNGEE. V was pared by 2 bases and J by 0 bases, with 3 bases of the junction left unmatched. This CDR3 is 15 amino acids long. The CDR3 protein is CASSVAGVSTDTQYF. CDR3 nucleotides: TGTGCCAGCAGCGTCGCGGGGGTCAGCACAGATACGCAGTATTTT.

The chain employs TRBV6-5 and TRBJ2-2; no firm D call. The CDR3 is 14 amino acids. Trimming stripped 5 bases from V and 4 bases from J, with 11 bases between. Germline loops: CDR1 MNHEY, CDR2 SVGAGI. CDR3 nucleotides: TGTGCCAGCAGTAGCTATACGGGCACCGGGGAGCTGTTTTTT. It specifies CASSSYTGTGELFF.

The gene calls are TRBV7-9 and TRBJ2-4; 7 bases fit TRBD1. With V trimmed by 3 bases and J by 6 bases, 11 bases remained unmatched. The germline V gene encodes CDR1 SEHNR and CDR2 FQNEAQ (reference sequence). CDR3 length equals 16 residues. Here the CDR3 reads CASSLSGQGVLNIQYF. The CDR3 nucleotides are TGTGCCAGCAGCTTGTCGGGGCAGGGGGTCCTAAACATTCAGTACTTC.

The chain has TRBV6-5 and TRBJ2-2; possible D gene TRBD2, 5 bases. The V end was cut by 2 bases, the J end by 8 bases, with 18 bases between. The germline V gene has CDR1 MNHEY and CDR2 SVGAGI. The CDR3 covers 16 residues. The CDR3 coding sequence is TGTGCCAGCAGTTACGGACTTAAGAGAGAGGAGGGGGAGCTGTTTTTT. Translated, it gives CASSYGLKREEGELFF.

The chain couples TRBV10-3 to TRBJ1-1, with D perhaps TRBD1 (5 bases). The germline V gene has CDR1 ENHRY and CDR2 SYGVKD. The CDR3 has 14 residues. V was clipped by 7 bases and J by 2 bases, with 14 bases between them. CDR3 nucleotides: TGTGCCATCATGGTACAGGACGGAAACACTGAAGCTTTCTTT. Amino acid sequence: CAIMVQDGNTEAFF.

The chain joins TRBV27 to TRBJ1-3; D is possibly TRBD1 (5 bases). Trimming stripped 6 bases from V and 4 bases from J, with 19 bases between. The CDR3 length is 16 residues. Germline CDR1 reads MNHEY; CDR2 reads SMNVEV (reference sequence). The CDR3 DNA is TGTGCCAGCAGCCTAACGGGGGTTCGACCCGGAAACACCATATATTTT. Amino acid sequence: CASSLTGVRPGNTIYF.

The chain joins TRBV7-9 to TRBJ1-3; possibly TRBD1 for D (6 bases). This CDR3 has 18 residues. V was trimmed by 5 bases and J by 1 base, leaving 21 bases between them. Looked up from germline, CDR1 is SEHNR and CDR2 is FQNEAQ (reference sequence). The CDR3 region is CASSLRVQGRKSGNTIYF. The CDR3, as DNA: TGTGCCAGCAGCCTTAGGGTACAGGGAAGGAAATCTGGAAACACCATATATTTT.

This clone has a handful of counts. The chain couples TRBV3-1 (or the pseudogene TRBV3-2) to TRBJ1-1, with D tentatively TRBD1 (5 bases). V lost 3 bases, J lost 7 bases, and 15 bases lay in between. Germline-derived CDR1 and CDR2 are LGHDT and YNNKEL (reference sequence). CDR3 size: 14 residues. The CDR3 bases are TGTGCCAGCAGCCAGGCCGGGACTAGGAGTGAAGCTTTCTTT. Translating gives CASSQAGTRSEAFF.

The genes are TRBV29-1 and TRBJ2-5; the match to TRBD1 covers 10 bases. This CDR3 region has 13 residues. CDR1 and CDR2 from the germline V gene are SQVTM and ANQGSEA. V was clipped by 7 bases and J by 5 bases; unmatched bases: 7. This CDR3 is CSGTGTGAETQYF. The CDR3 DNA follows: TGCAGCGGCACCGGGACAGGGGCCGAGACCCAGTACTTC. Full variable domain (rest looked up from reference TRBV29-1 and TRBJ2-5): SAVISQKPSRDICQRGTSLTIQCQVDSQVTMMFWYRQQPGQSLTLIATANQGSEATYESGFVIDKFPISRPNLTFSTLTVSNMSPEDSSIYLCSGTGTGAETQYFGPGTRLLVL.

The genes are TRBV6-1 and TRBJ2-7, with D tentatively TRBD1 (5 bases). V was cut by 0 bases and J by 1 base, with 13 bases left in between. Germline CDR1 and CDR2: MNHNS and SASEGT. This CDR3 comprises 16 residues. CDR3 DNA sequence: TGTGCCAGCAGTGAAGCACTTCAGACAGTATCCTACGAGCAGTACTTC. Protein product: CASSEALQTVSYEQYF.

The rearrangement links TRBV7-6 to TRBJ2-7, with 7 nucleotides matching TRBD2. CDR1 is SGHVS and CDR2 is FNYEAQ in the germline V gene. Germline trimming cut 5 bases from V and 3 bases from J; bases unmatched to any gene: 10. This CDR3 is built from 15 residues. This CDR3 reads CASSGGTTQRYEQYF. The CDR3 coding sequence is TGTGCCAGCAGCGGCGGGACTACCCAACGCTACGAGCAGTACTTC. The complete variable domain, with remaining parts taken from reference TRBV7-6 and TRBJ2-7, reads GAGVSQSPRYKVTKRGQDVALRCDPISGHVSLYWYRQALGQGPEFLTYFNYEAQQDKSGLPNDRFSAERPEGSISTLTIQRTEQRDSAMYRCASSGGTTQRYEQYFGPGTRLTVT.